This T cell receptor (beta chain) was found in a study of cytomegalovirus exposure and HLA in healthy donors. Study-wide background: Counted in an early data release were about 85 million unique TCRs from HLA-typed donors. When 350 to 400 donors were genotyped, about 86% of them were found to fall in the Caucasian-associated ancestry cluster.

The sample holds one count of this clone. The junction had 4 bases not matched to a gene; V was cut back by 2 bases and J by 8 bases. Germline loops: CDR1 SGHRS, CDR2 YFSETQ. The CDR3 sequence is 13 residues long. The donors gave bone marrow, and they were healthy. PCR amplification relied on 60 Vbeta primers (plus 13 Jbeta primers). Per the study methods: Unique TCR beta chains numbered 80 million to 95 million in a later analysis, with around 10 million shared. The repertoire was sequenced with immunoSEQ multiplex PCR; TCRdb's copy has only in-frame clones and lacks some. Clone size and the V and J calls come from that table; the DNA yielded D and trimming. The table has around 220,000 clones, about 74% seen once.

This clonotype originated in a woman aged 25 to 39 in good health and CMV-seronegative. Sequencing input: PBMCs. The rearrangement links TRBV5-1 to TRBJ2-1; 7 bases map to TRBD2. CDR3 residues: CASSFGGRDEQFF. The CDR3 nucleotides are TGCGCCAGCAGCTTCGGTGGGAGGGATGAGCAGTTCTTC.